This TCR beta chain came from a study of PD-1 blockade in classical Hodgkin lymphoma. After removal of 4 bases from V and 8 bases from J, the junction contained 10 bases not matched to a gene. The CDR3 contains 14 residues. Germline V CDR1 and CDR2: LNHDA, SQIVND (reference sequence). Patients all relapsed after autologous stem cell transplantation, and there was variation in brentuximab vedotin exposure. Method: immunoSEQ multiplex PCR; TCRdb's copy keeps in-frame clones and lacks some. In the table there are around 45,000 clones, about 90% of which are singletons. The rearrangement uses TRBV19 and TRBJ1-2, with 7 bases identical to TRBD1. The material sequenced was peripheral blood mononuclear cells (PBMCs), taken at baseline. This clonotype was sampled from a human donor with classical Hodgkin lymphoma. CDR3 sequence reads: CASSSPSTGDGYTF. CDR3 DNA sequence: TGTGCCAGTAGTAGCCCATCCACAGGGGACGGCTACACCTTC.